The 4 T cell receptor beta chains below come from one sample, sequenced in a study of T cells in Graves' hyperthyroidism and ophthalmopathy. It was RNA transcripts that yielded the amplified TCR beta CDR3 regions. The HTBI primer set was used in a first-round RT-PCR of the TCR CDR3. From the multiplex PCR reads, TCRdb called clonotypes with MiXCR, one entry per CDR3 protein. In the table there are about 300,000 distinct CDR3 sequences, roughly 19% of which are singletons. Source material: blood. The receptor set was obtained from a man aged 50 or older with Graves' ophthalmopathy.

The rearrangement links TRBV14 to TRBJ2-3; 8 bases map to TRBD1. The junction had 10 bases not matched to a gene; V was cut back by 6 bases and J by 2 bases. Germline V CDR1 and CDR2: SGHDN, FVKESK. This CDR3 contains 16 residues. The CDR3 here is CASRPPGTGLTDTQYF. CDR3 bases: TGTGCCAGCAGGCCACCCGGGACAGGACTCACAGATACGCAGTATTTT.

V is TRBV29-1 and J is TRBJ1-4; perhaps TRBD1 as D (6 bases). In germline, CDR1 is SQVTM, CDR2 ANQGSEA. The V gene lost 8 bases and the J gene lost 10 bases, with 23 bases spanning the gap. This CDR3 has 14 amino acids. In nucleotides, the CDR3 is TGCAGCTCATCTTCGGGGGTTGGACAGCGAAAACTGTTTTTT. Translating gives CSSSSGVGQRKLFF.

This clonotype occurred many times. The V and J genes are TRBV7-3 and TRBJ2-7, with TRBD2 as a possible D gene (6 bases). The CDR3 covers 15 residues. V lost 6 bases, J lost 0 bases, and 15 bases lay in between. Looked up from germline, CDR1 is SGHTA and CDR2 is FQGTGA. The DNA of the CDR3 is TGTGCCAGCAGGCCGGGCGGCGGGAACTCCTACGAGCAGTACTTC. The encoded protein is CASRPGGGNSYEQYF.

This clonotype was recorded many times. The J gene is TRBJ2-1, the V gene TRBV7-9; maybe TRBD1 (6 bases). Germline CDR1 and CDR2: SEHNR and FQNEAQ (reference sequence). The V end lost 1 base, the J end lost 5 bases, and 15 bases lay between the germline ends. The CDR3 loop spans 16 amino acids. The CDR3: CASSLVGGKANNEQFF. The CDR3 region has the DNA TGTGCCAGCAGCTTAGTAGGGGGAAAGGCTAACAATGAGCAGTTCTTC.